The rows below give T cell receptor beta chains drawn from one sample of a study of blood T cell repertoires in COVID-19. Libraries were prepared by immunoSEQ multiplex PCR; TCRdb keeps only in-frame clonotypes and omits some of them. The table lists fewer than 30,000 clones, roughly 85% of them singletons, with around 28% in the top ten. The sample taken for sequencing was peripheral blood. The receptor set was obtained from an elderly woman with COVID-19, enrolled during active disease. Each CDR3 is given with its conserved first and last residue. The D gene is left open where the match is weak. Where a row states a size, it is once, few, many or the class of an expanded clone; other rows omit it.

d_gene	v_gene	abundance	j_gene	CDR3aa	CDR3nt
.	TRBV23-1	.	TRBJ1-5	CASSRAARQTQPQHF	TGCGCCAGCAGTCGGGCTGCTCGACAGACACAGCCCCAGCATTTT
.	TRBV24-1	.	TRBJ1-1	CATSPVNTEAFF	TGTGCCACCTCCCCGGTGAACACTGAAGCTTTCTTT
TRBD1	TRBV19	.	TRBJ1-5	CASSIPRGQDYSNQPQHF	TGTGCCAGTAGTATCCCTAGGGGACAGGACTATAGCAATCAGCCCCAGCATTTT
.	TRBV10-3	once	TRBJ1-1	CAISVDLNTEAFF	TGTGCCATCAGTGTGGACTTGAACACTGAAGCTTTCTTT
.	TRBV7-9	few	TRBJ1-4	CASSLPRTDSREKLFF	TGTGCCAGCAGCTTACCCCGGACAGATTCTCGGGAAAAACTGTTTTTT
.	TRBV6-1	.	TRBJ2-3	CASSEPDGDYTDTQYF	TGTGCCAGCAGTGAACCGGACGGCGACTACACAGATACGCAGTATTTT
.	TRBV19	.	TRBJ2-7	CASSIGRPEGYEQYF	TGTGCCAGTAGTATCGGCAGACCGGAGGGCTACGAGCAGTACTTC
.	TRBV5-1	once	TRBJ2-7	CASSLAGLPLYEQYF	TGCGCCAGCAGCTTGGCAGGGCTCCCCCTCTACGAGCAGTACTTC
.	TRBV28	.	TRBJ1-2	CASTRQAINYGYTF	TGTGCCAGCACGAGACAGGCGATTAACTATGGCTACACCTTC
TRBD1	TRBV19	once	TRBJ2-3	CASRYKGQSTDTQYF	TGTGCCAGTAGGTATAAGGGACAGAGCACAGATACGCAGTATTTT
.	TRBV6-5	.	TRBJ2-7	CASRTGREQYF	TGTGCCAGCCGCACAGGGCGCGAGCAGTACTTC
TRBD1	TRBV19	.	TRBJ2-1	CASSNIGTGFDEQFF	TGTGCCAGTAGTAATATTGGGACAGGGTTCGATGAGCAGTTCTTC